A selection of T cell receptor beta chains follows, all from one sample in a study of blood T cell repertoires in COVID-19. This table comes from immunoSEQ multiplex PCR, and its TCRdb copy is limited to in-frame clones, with some not included. In the table there are some 100,000 clones, less than 85% of which are singletons. Sequencing was carried out using peripheral blood. The receptors shown here come from a woman aged 65 to 85 with active or convalescent COVID-19. Both conserved end residues are part of each CDR3. D genes are given only for firm matches. Only part of the rows carry a size: once, few, many, or a class if the clone is expanded.

j_call d_call v_call clone_size cdr3_nt cdr3_aa
TRBJ1-2 . TRBV19 . TGTGCCAGTAGTAAATCAGGGTCGGCTAACTATGGCTACACCTTC CASSKSGSANYGYTF
TRBJ2-7 . TRBV27 once TGTGCCAGCAGTAGTTTAAGGAGTAGACTAGGTAGCTACGAGCAGTACTTC CASSSLRSRLGSYEQYF
TRBJ1-2 . TRBV29-1 . TGCAGCGTCAAACCAGGGGCCGTCTATGGCTACACCTTC CSVKPGAVYGYTF
TRBJ2-1 . TRBV7-2 . TGTGCCAGCAGTCTCGACTTGGCCGCCTACAATGAGCAGTTCTTC CASSLDLAAYNEQFF
TRBJ1-4 . TRBV7-9 . TGTGCCAGCAGCCCCCAGGGGGAAAAACTGTTTTTT CASSPQGEKLFF
TRBJ2-7 TRBD2 TRBV19 few TGTGCCAGTACCGAGAGCATAGCGGGAGGCCTCTACGAGCAGTACTTC CASTESIAGGLYEQYF
TRBJ1-1 TRBD1 TRBV5-5 . TGTGCCAGCAGCTTGGCCTTCTGGACAGGGGTTAATACTGAAGCTTTCTTT CASSLAFWTGVNTEAFF
TRBJ2-3 . TRBV27 . TGTGCCAGCAGTCCCCTGGAGAAGAAAAAAGATACGCAGTATTTT CASSPLEKKKDTQYF
TRBJ2-1 TRBD2 TRBV7-2 . TGTGCCAGCGTCGGGACTAGCACCTACAATGAGCAGTTCTTC CASVGTSTYNEQFF
TRBJ2-5 . TRBV25-1 . TGTGCCAGCAGTGTTAGGACAGAGCAAGAAGAGACCCAGTACTTC CASSVRTEQEETQYF
TRBJ1-1 TRBD1 TRBV5-1 . TGCGCCAGCAGCCCGCGGACAGGGGGGACTGAAGTTTTCTTT CASSPRTGGTEVFF
TRBJ1-1 . TRBV30 . TGTGCCTGGAGCCTGCCAGGGTCGGGCACTGAAGCTTTCTTT CAWSLPGSGTEAFF
TRBJ1-4 . TRBV9 . TGTGCCAGCAGCGTAGGAGCTTCCGGGACTGCAACTAATGAAAAACTGTTTTTT CASSVGASGTATNEKLFF
TRBJ2-3 TRBD1 TRBV6-2/TRBV6-3 . TGTGCCAGCAGTTACACCGACAGGGAAAGCACAGATACGCAGTATTTT CASSYTDRESTDTQYF
TRBJ2-3 TRBD2 TRBV5-4 . TGTGCCAGCAGCGCAGGACTAGCGGGATTCACAGATACGCAGTATTTT CASSAGLAGFTDTQYF
TRBJ1-2 . TRBV6-1 . TGTGCCAGCAGTGAATTGGTCAGTAAAATCTATGGCTACACCTTC CASSELVSKIYGYTF
TRBJ2-7 TRBD2 TRBV5-4 once TGTGCCAGCAGCGGGAGAGCGGGGGTAGGCGAGCAGTACTTC CASSGRAGVGEQYF
TRBJ1-1 TRBD1 TRBV2 . TGTGCCAGCACCTACGGACCGGGACAGGGTTCTGAAGCTTTCTTT CASTYGPGQGSEAFF
TRBJ1-2 . TRBV28 . TGTGCCAGCAGTTTAGAGCGGTCGGGGAGCTATGGCTACACCTTC CASSLERSGSYGYTF
TRBJ2-7 TRBD1 TRBV9 . TGTGCCAGCAGCGTAGGCCCGCTTGGACAGGGGGGCGAGCAGTACTTC CASSVGPLGQGGEQYF
TRBJ1-6 . TRBV4-3 . TGCGCCAGCAGCCAAGATTGGGGGCAGGGCGGTTCACCCCTCCACTTT CASSQDWGQGGSPLHF
TRBJ1-1 . TRBV4-2 . TGTGCCAGCAGCCAAGCGGGAGGTATGAACACTGAAGCTTTCTTT CASSQAGGMNTEAFF
TRBJ2-5 TRBD2 TRBV5-1 . TGCGCCAGCAGCTTGAGCGGGGGGCTACAACAAGAGACCCAGTACTTC CASSLSGGLQQETQYF
TRBJ2-7 TRBD1 TRBV7-9 . TGTGCCAGCAGCTCAGGGAGGGACAGGGGGTGGAAGTACTTC CASSSGRDRGWKYF
TRBJ2-5 TRBD2 TRBV2 . TGTGCCAGCAATGTGGCGGGAGTGGAGACCCAGTACTTC CASNVAGVETQYF
TRBJ2-3 . TRBV4-1 . TGCGCCAGCAGCCAAGATCAGGGCTCAGATACGCAGTATTTT CASSQDQGSDTQYF
TRBJ2-1 . TRBV5-1 once TGCGCCAGCAGTTTGGCCGGGGGAGATCGCAATGAGCAGTTCTTC CASSLAGGDRNEQFF
TRBJ1-6 . TRBV18 few TGTGCCAGCTCAGCCCTGGAGAATTCACCCCTCCACTTT CASSALENSPLHF
TRBJ1-6 TRBD1 TRBV10-2 . TGCGCCAGCAGTCCTGACAGGGGGAGATCACCCCTCCACTTT CASSPDRGRSPLHF
TRBJ1-2 . TRBV7-2 . TGTGCCAGCAGCTTCGCATACACAGGTTTCGACTATGGCTACACCTTC CASSFAYTGFDYGYTF
TRBJ1-2 . TRBV3-1/TRBV3-2 . TGTGCCAGCAGCCAAGGTATAGGGGCTGTCTATGGCTACACCTTC CASSQGIGAVYGYTF
TRBJ1-6 TRBD1 TRBV3-1/TRBV3-2 . TGTGCCAGCAGCCCGGAGGACAGGAGTCATTCACCCCTCCACTTT CASSPEDRSHSPLHF
TRBJ2-1 TRBD2 TRBV4-1 once TGCGCCAGCAGCCAGAAGACCCTTAGCGGGGGGGCGTACAATGAGCAGTTCTTC CASSQKTLSGGAYNEQFF
TRBJ1-6 TRBD1 TRBV7-2 . TGTGCCAGCAGCTTACTGGGACAGCAAATAAGAGTATATAATTCACCCCTCCACTTT CASSLLGQQIRVYNSPLHF
TRBJ1-4 . TRBV7-2 . TGTGCCAGCAGCTTATTTTCTTACAGGGCGAATGAAAAACTGTTTTTT CASSLFSYRANEKLFF
TRBJ1-1 TRBD1 TRBV6-6 . TGTGCCAGCTTCACAGGGGTCGTCACTGAAGCTTTCTTT CASFTGVVTEAFF
TRBJ1-1 . TRBV3-1/TRBV3-2 . TGTGCCAGCAGCCTTAGGGGTAACACTGAAGCTTTCTTT CASSLRGNTEAFF
TRBJ2-1 TRBD1 TRBV5-4 . TGTGCCAGCAGGCTGGACAGGGGACTCTACAATGAGCAGTTCTTC CASRLDRGLYNEQFF
TRBJ1-6 TRBD1 TRBV3-1/TRBV3-2 . TGTGCCAGCATCGGACAGGGAAATAATTCACCCCTCCACTTT CASIGQGNNSPLHF
TRBJ1-1 . TRBV19 . TGTGCCAGTAGCCGGGACACCAGGGAAACTTTCTTT CASSRDTRETFF
TRBJ2-7 . TRBV29-1 . TGCAGCGTTGACCCGGGATTCAACGAGCAGTACTTC CSVDPGFNEQYF
TRBJ1-1 . TRBV7-9 . TGTGCCAGCAGCTTCGCGGCCGTGAACACTGAAGCTTTCTTT CASSFAAVNTEAFF
TRBJ2-5 . TRBV9 . TGTGCCAGCAGCCGCGGGACCACCCAAGAGACCCAGTACTTC CASSRGTTQETQYF
TRBJ1-1 TRBD1 TRBV7-2 . TGTGCCAGCAGCTTATATACAGGGGGAAGGACTGAAGCTTTCTTT CASSLYTGGRTEAFF
TRBJ2-1 TRBD1 TRBV24-1 . TGTGCCACCAGTGAGACTCCGGGACAGGGCCCCAATGAGCAGTTCTTC CATSETPGQGPNEQFF
TRBJ2-3 TRBD2 TRBV29-1 . TGCAGCGTTGATGGAGCGGGGTTTAGCACAGATACGCAGTATTTT CSVDGAGFSTDTQYF
TRBJ1-2 . TRBV19 . TGTGCCAGTACAGGCAGCTTCTATGGCTACACCTTC CASTGSFYGYTF
TRBJ2-1 . TRBV24-1 . TGTGCCACCAGTGAACCTTTTAGCGTAAACTCCTACAATGAGCAGTTCTTC CATSEPFSVNSYNEQFF
TRBJ1-3 . TRBV24-1 . TGTGCCACCAGCGCGTCTGGAAACACCATATATTTT CATSASGNTIYF
TRBJ1-4 . TRBV6-5 . TGTGCCAGCGCCCGGGGCGGGATAGCGGTTGAAAAACTGTTTTTT CASARGGIAVEKLFF
TRBJ1-1 TRBD1 TRBV7-2 . TGTGCCAGCAGCTTTCAGACAGGGACTGAAGCTTTCTTT CASSFQTGTEAFF
TRBJ2-7 TRBD2 TRBV11-2 . TGTGCCAGCAGCTTTAGCGGGAGGGCCTGGTACGAGCAGTACTTC CASSFSGRAWYEQYF